At least ten counts were recorded for the clone carrying this T cell receptor beta chain. These data come from a study of low-dose radiotherapy and immunotherapy resistance in tumors. Primers used for first-strand cDNA, a TRAV- and TRBV-specific set, covered both alpha and beta chains. The PCR that amplified TCRs ran for around 22 cycles, relying on a constant-region primer and a V-primer adapter. TCRdb reanalysed the reads using MiXCR and keeps one entry per CDR3 protein. The sample carries tens of thousands of distinct CDR3 sequences, 15% to 20% recorded once. The length of the CDR3 is 14 residues. The germline V gene encodes CDR1 MNHNS and CDR2 SASEGT. The V gene lost 8 bases and the J gene lost 1 base, with 14 bases spanning the gap. This sample's time point: before trial treatment.

The sequence was collected from a male donor with prostate cancer. Sequenced material: PBMCs, taken before treatment. The chain has TRBV6-1 and TRBJ1-1; D is perhaps TRBD1 (6 bases). The CDR3 bases are TGTGCCAGCCATTGGGGGGGGCGGAACACTGAAGCTTTCTTT. Its translation: CASHWGGRNTEAFF.